This T cell receptor (beta chain) was captured in a study of blood T cell repertoires in COVID-19. Measured with immunoSEQ multiplex PCR; TCRdb has only the in-frame clones, and not every one. The sample lists some 340,000 clones; more than 90% were seen once. CDR3 length equals 12 residues. V lost 6 bases and J 9 bases, leaving 15 bases between the germline ends. CDR1 and CDR2 from the germline V gene are MDHEN and SYDVKM. Enrolled through a virtual design, the participants were between roughly 18 and 100 years of age and came from roughly 22 US areas. The chain combines TRBV28 with TRBJ2-7, with D hard to call. Sequenced input: PBMCs or T cells enriched from blood (not recorded which). This receptor was taken from a woman in her 30s who had been exposed to COVID-19. The CDR3 is CASRALASGQYF. The CDR3 nucleotides are TGTGCCAGCAGGGCCCTCGCTTCAGGGCAGTACTTC.